Shown below are 2 T cell receptor beta chains from a single sample sequenced in a study of T cell repertoires in cytomegalovirus infection. TCRdb independently ran MiXCR on the reads; one entry per CDR3 protein. The sample records a few hundred thousand distinct CDR3 sequences, roughly 46% being singletons. Their specific antigens are unknown. The sequencing here drew on cultured PBMCs, taken from culture after CMV antigen stimulation. These receptors came from a human donor in good health (CMV status not recorded). Some clones in this sample may be carry-over from other donors' samples.

In its sample, this clonotype was seen many times. The chain is built from TRBV7-2 and TRBJ2-3; 10 nucleotides match TRBD1. Trimming took 2 bases from V and 7 from J; bases not matched to a gene: 6. This CDR3 contains 15 residues. Per germline, CDR1 SGHTA and CDR2 FQGNSA. CDR3 nucleotides: TGTGCCAGCAGCTTATGGGACAGGGGAGTAAATACGCAGTATTTT. It is translated as CASSLWDRGVNTQYF.

This clonotype was observed a few times. The chain couples TRBV6-7 to TRBJ1-5; D gene unclear. TRBV6-7 is an ORF, and what it does is uncertain. V lost 8 bases, J lost 2 bases, and 16 bases lay in between. The CDR3 sequence is 15 residues long. The CDR3 region has the DNA TGTGCCAGCTTTCCCCACAAGCAGGGCAATCAGCCCCAGCATTTT. Residues: CASFPHKQGNQPQHF.